The rows below give T cell receptor beta chains drawn from one sample of a study of T cells in Graves' hyperthyroidism and ophthalmopathy. TCRdb analysed the multiplex PCR reads with MiXCR anew, one entry per CDR3 protein. The data hold 800,000 or so distinct CDR3 sequences, with 38% observed a single time. The material sequenced was blood. The receptors were sampled from a man between 18 and 29 years old with Graves' hyperthyroidism. Both conserved end residues are part of each CDR3. D genes are given only for firm matches. Clone size is not always given. Where it is, it says once, few, many or a class for expanded clones.

TRBJ1-1 TRBV12-3/TRBV12-4 TRBD1 few CASAVGTATEAFF
TRBJ2-7 TRBV7-8 . many CASSLAVDSSYEQYF
TRBJ1-1 TRBV2 . . CASLDGRGGTEAFF
TRBJ1-5 TRBV2 . . CASIGTLSNQPQHF
TRBJ1-2 TRBV10-3 TRBD1 . CASSYSGTDRYGYTF
TRBJ2-2 TRBV7-9 . many CASSLTPSTGELFF
TRBJ2-5 TRBV28 TRBD1 once CASRTGGRKTQYF
TRBJ2-7 TRBV13 TRBD2 few CASSFRTSESYEQYF
TRBJ2-3 TRBV7-2 . once CASSTRSDPRDTQYF
TRBJ1-2 TRBV7-9 . . CASSFPQGARNYGYTF
TRBJ1-1 TRBV5-1 TRBD1 . CASSPEPGQGASTEAFF
TRBJ2-5 TRBV7-9 . few CASTRPGEETQYF
TRBJ2-7 TRBV2 . many CASRRQSYEQYF
TRBJ2-7 TRBV7-2 TRBD2 . CASSQESGLAAYEQYF
TRBJ1-3 TRBV3-1 . once CASSPRDAGNTIYF
TRBJ1-2 TRBV12-3/TRBV12-4 . . CASSSAGGNTF
TRBJ2-7 TRBV10-3 TRBD2 . CAISEHTSGVGEQYF
TRBJ2-5 TRBV2 TRBD2 . CASSLREGGETQYF